Listed below are T cell receptor beta chains from one sample, sequenced in a study of blood T cell repertoires in COVID-19. Using immunoSEQ multiplex PCR, the repertoire was profiled, and TCRdb retains in-frame clones only, with some absent. The profile covers around 210,000 clones, with 84% appearing a single time and about 8.3% taken by the ten largest. Sample: peripheral blood. The receptors come from a woman of 80 years or more with COVID-19, enrolled during active disease. Each CDR3 is given with its conserved first and last residue. The D gene is left open where the match is weak. Size values are once, few and many counts, or a class for expanded clones, and some rows have none.

d_call,v_call,j_call,clone_size,cdr3_length,cdr3_nt,cdr3_aa
-,TRBV24-1,TRBJ2-3,once,14,TGTGCCACCAGTGACCACAGGTCACCAGATACGCAGTATTTT,CATSDHRSPDTQYF
TRBD2,TRBV6-5,TRBJ2-1,-,15,TGTGCCAGCAGCCGACAGACTAGCGTAGACAATGAGCAGTTCTTC,CASSRQTSVDNEQFF
-,TRBV28,TRBJ1-1,-,13,TGTGCCAGCAGCCCAGTCGCGAACACTGAAGCTTTCTTT,CASSPVANTEAFF
-,TRBV3-1/TRBV3-2,TRBJ2-2,-,16,TGTGCCAGCAGCAGAGGGATCCAGCGCTACTACGGGGAGCTGTTTTTT,CASSRGIQRYYGELFF
-,TRBV18,TRBJ2-4,-,12,TGTGCCAGCTCACCACGTCCAGACATTCAGTACTTC,CASSPRPDIQYF
-,TRBV25-1,TRBJ2-7,once,14,TGTGCCAGCAGCCCTTCGGGGGAGGCCTACGAGCAGTACTTC,CASSPSGEAYEQYF
TRBD2,TRBV5-3,TRBJ2-1,few,17,TGTGCCAGAAGCTTGAAAGTAGCGGGAGAGACCTACAATGAGCAGTTCTTC,CARSLKVAGETYNEQFF
-,TRBV6-1,TRBJ2-7,-,14,TGTGCCAGCAACCCCCTCGGGGGCTCCTACGAGCAGTACTTC,CASNPLGGSYEQYF
-,TRBV6-6,TRBJ1-1,-,15,TGTGCCAGCAGTTACGCACGAAGGGGTGGGTCTGAAGCTTTCTTT,CASSYARRGGSEAFF
-,TRBV3-1/TRBV3-2,TRBJ2-7,-,14,TGTGCCAGCAGCCCTGGAGTAGCGGAACACGAGCAGTACTTC,CASSPGVAEHEQYF
-,TRBV24-1,TRBJ2-2,-,14,TGTGCCACCAGGACAGGCGCTTACACCGGGGAGCTGTTTTTT,CATRTGAYTGELFF
TRBD1,TRBV5-1,TRBJ2-7,-,15,TGCGCCAGCAGCTTGAACACAGGGGGCATCAACGAGCAGTACTTC,CASSLNTGGINEQYF
-,TRBV1,TRBJ2-2,-,15,TGCACCAGCAGCCCTCGACAGGGGAGGACCGGGGAGCTGTTTTTT,CTSSPRQGRTGELFF
TRBD2,TRBV11-2,TRBJ2-5,once,15,TGTGCCAGCAGTCAACTAGCGGGAGGGGAGGAGACCCAGTACTTC,CASSQLAGGEETQYF
TRBD2,TRBV9,TRBJ2-1,-,14,TGTGCCAGCAGCGCCGGACTAGCGGGGCGAGGTCAGTTCTTC,CASSAGLAGRGQFF
-,TRBV9,TRBJ1-4,-,14,TGTGCCAGCAGTAAGACAGGCGGTGATGAAAAACTGTTTTTT,CASSKTGGDEKLFF
-,TRBV18,TRBJ2-5,-,14,TGTGCCAGCTCACCACCCGCGCAGGGAGAGACCCAGTACTTC,CASSPPAQGETQYF
TRBD2,TRBV28,TRBJ2-3,once,13,TGTGCCAGCGCTAGCGGAAGCACAGATACGCAGTATTTT,CASASGSTDTQYF
-,TRBV5-8,TRBJ1-5,once,15,TGTGCCAGCAGCTTGGCAGGGATAAGCAATCAGCCCCAGCATTTT,CASSLAGISNQPQHF
TRBD1,TRBV5-6,TRBJ1-2,-,14,TGTGCCAGCAGCTTGACAGGGGGCGCCTATGGCTACACCTTC,CASSLTGGAYGYTF
TRBD1,TRBV6-2/TRBV6-3,TRBJ1-1,-,12,TGTGCCAGCAGTCTAAGACAGGGGATATCCTTCTTT,CASSLRQGISFF
-,TRBV7-3,TRBJ1-1,-,15,TGTGCCAGCAGCTTACAACCGGGACAAAGAACTGAAGCTTTCTTT,CASSLQPGQRTEAFF
-,TRBV7-3,TRBJ1-1,-,14,TGTGCCAGCAGCTTAACGGGGCAGAACACTGAAGCTTTCTTT,CASSLTGQNTEAFF
TRBD2,TRBV5-1,TRBJ2-7,-,15,TGCGCCAGCAGCTCTACGGGCGGGAGTCAGGGCGAGCAGTACTTC,CASSSTGGSQGEQYF
-,TRBV11-2,TRBJ1-2,-,15,TGTGCCAGCAGCTCGGCGGTAGCCTCTAACTATGGCTACACCTTC,CASSSAVASNYGYTF
TRBD2,TRBV6-2/TRBV6-3,TRBJ2-1,-,18,TGTGCCAGCAGTTACTCCCCCCCCACTAGCGGGAGAACGAATGAGCAGTTCTTC,CASSYSPPTSGRTNEQFF
TRBD1,TRBV7-2,TRBJ1-2,once,15,TGTGCCAGCAGGGTAATGACAGGGGTCGACTATGGCTACACCTTC,CASRVMTGVDYGYTF
TRBD2,TRBV3-1/TRBV3-2,TRBJ2-1,-,18,TGTGCCAGCAGCCAAGACCCCCGGCGGGAGGGCCGGAACAATGAGCAGTTCTTC,CASSQDPRREGRNNEQFF
-,TRBV21-1,TRBJ1-1,-,11,TGTGCCAGCATTTCTTCCCCTGAAGCTTTCTTT,CASISSPEAFF
-,TRBV10-1,TRBJ1-3,-,12,TGCGCCATTCGGACAGTCGGAAACACCATATATTTT,CAIRTVGNTIYF
-,TRBV5-5,TRBJ1-1,-,14,TGTGCCAGCAGCTTGGAGCTAGCGAACACTGAAGCTTTCTTT,CASSLELANTEAFF
-,TRBV9,TRBJ2-1,-,16,TGTGCCAGCAGCGTAGTTAGCGGCCTCTCTCCGGGCGAGCAGTTCTTC,CASSVVSGLSPGEQFF
-,TRBV7-3,TRBJ2-3,-,13,TGTGCCAGCATCCCCCCTAGGAAAAATACGCAGTATTTT,CASIPPRKNTQYF
TRBD2,TRBV6-5,TRBJ2-1,-,15,TGTGCCAGCAGTACCCCTAGCGGGGTCTACAATGAGCAGTTCTTC,CASSTPSGVYNEQFF